The source of this TCR beta chain is a study of blood T cell repertoires in COVID-19. Original methodology: Amplification of reference gene primers was used by the study to estimate nucleated cell counts. Clones were read by immunoSEQ multiplex PCR, and TCRdb kept only the in-frame ones, dropping some. That table supplies the V and J calls and clone size; D and trimming were determined from the DNA. This table holds fewer than 350,000 clones, almost 90% found once. Everyone who took part was roughly 18 to 89 years old, and they came from about 25 US areas. Sequencing was performed on PBMCs or T cells enriched from blood (not recorded which). The sequence came from a woman between 18 and 30 years old with acute COVID-19.

CDR3 bases: TGTGCCAGCAGTTTACGGGGGGGCCGGACTGAAGCTTTCTTT. It is translated as CASSLRGGRTEAFF. The rearrangement links TRBV28 to TRBJ1-1; a weak D match, TRBD1 (6 bases). This CDR3 region has 14 residues. V lost 2 bases, J lost 5 bases, and 12 bases lay in between. CDR1 and CDR2 (germline): MDHEN, SYDVKM.